This passage covers 6 T cell receptor beta chains from one sample sequenced in a study of CD8+ T cells in alopecia areata. cDNA serving as the sequencing template came from extracted, reverse transcribed RNA. Method: immunoSEQ multiplex PCR; TCRdb's copy keeps in-frame clones and lacks some. The top ten clones hold more than 0.95% of a sample with hundreds of thousands of clones, about two thirds of them seen once. The starting material was CD4+ T cells sorted from blood, obtained at week 0. These receptors were taken from a human donor with alopecia areata.

In DNA, the CDR3 is TGTGCCTGGAGCCCAGGGAGGGGCTATGGCTACACCTTC. It is translated as CAWSPGRGYGYTF. The chain couples TRBV30 to TRBJ1-2; possibly TRBD1 for D (5 bases). Germline V lookup: CDR1 GTSNPN, CDR2 SVGIG (reference sequence). The V gene lost 3 bases and the J gene lost 4 bases, with 12 bases spanning the gap. This CDR3 comprises 13 residues.

About this clone: The same CDR3 also results from other DNA sequences found in this sample. The V call is TRBV29-1, the J call TRBJ1-1, with D possibly TRBD1 on 6 matching bases. This CDR3 region has 13 residues. CDR1 and CDR2 from the germline V gene are SQVTM and ANQGSEA. Trimming removed 6 bases from V and 0 bases from J, with 11 bases in between. The CDR3 spells CSVETGMNTEAFF. CDR3 nucleotides: TGCAGCGTCGAGACAGGTATGAACACTGAAGCTTTCTTT.

The chain links TRBV29-1 to TRBJ2-7; TRBD1 agrees at 8 bases. CDR1 and CDR2 (germline): SQVTM, ANQGSEA. Trimming removed 7 bases from V and 4 bases from J; junction bases left unmatched: 6. The length of the CDR3 is 12 residues. The CDR3 region has the DNA TGCAGCGCCAGGGACAGGCCATACGAGCAGTACTTC. It yields the protein CSARDRPYEQYF.

The rearrangement uses TRBV29-1 and TRBJ1-1; the D gene is possibly TRBD1 (6 bases). The CDR3 has 13 amino acids. The germline gives CDR1 SQVTM, CDR2 ANQGSEA. Trimming removed 6 bases at V and 1 base at J, with 12 bases between. DNA of the CDR3: TGCAGCGTGGAAATACAGGGGAACACTGAAGCTTTCTTT. This gives the protein CSVEIQGNTEAFF.

This clone occurred a few times. The V gene is TRBV27, the J gene TRBJ2-5, with a tentative D call TRBD1 (5 bases). In germline, CDR1 is MNHEY, CDR2 SMNVEV (reference sequence). This CDR3 has 13 residues. V lost 5 bases to trimming and J lost 5 bases, with 12 bases between them. The CDR3 sequence is CASSTQGRETQYF. The CDR3 DNA reads TGTGCCAGCAGTACCCAGGGCCGGGAGACCCAGTACTTC.

The J gene is TRBJ1-6, the V gene TRBV9; D unclear. V was trimmed by 0 bases and J by 6 bases, leaving 7 bases between them. This CDR3 is 14 amino acids long. Germline CDR1 SGDLS, CDR2 YYNGEE. The CDR3 loop reads CASSVGEANSPLHF. The CDR3 DNA follows: TGTGCCAGCAGCGTAGGGGAGGCTAATTCACCCCTCCACTTT.